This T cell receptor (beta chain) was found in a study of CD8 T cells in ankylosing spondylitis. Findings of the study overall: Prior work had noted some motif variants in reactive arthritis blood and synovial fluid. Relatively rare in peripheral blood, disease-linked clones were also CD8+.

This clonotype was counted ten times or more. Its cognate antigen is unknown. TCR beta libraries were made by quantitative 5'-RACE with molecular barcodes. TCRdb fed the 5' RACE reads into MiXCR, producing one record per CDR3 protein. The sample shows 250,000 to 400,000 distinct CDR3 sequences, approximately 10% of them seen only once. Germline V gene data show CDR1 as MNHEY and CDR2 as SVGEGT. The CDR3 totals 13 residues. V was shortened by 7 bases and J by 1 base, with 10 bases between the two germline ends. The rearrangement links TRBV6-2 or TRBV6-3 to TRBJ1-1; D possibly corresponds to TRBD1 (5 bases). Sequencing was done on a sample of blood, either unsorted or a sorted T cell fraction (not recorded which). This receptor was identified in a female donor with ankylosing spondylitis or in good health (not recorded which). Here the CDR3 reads CASNWQGNTEAFF. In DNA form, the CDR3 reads TGTGCCAGCAATTGGCAGGGGAACACTGAAGCTTTCTTT.